A single sample gave rise to the 17 T cell receptor beta chains below, sequenced in a study of beta chain features in type 1 diabetes. Investigators reverse transcribed all isolated RNA, so they sequenced expressed TCRB transcripts. Sequenced by immunoSEQ multiplex PCR; TCRdb stores in-frame clones only, minus some. This table holds approximately 330,000 clones, roughly 9.6% found once. The sequenced material came from naive CD4+ T cells from blood. The receptors here all came from a woman aged 30 to 39 in good health.

J is TRBJ2-7 and V is TRBV6-5, with a tentative D call TRBD2 (6 bases). This CDR3 contains 13 residues. V was shortened by 8 bases and J by 3 bases, with 14 bases between the two germline ends. Looked up from germline, CDR1 is MNHEY and CDR2 is SVGAGI. The DNA for the CDR3 is TGTGCCAGCTCGAGACTAGGGGTCTACGAGCAGTACTTC. This translates into CASSRLGVYEQYF.

V usage is TRBV29-1 and J usage is TRBJ1-3; 7 bases are shared with TRBD1. With V trimmed by 7 bases and J by 0 bases, 6 bases remained unmatched. Germline values: CDR1 SQVTM, CDR2 ANQGSEA. The CDR3 consists of 14 residues. The CDR3 is CSASGTDSGNTIYF. The CDR3 DNA follows: TGCAGCGCCTCGGGGACAGACTCTGGAAACACCATATATTTT.

This chain connects TRBV30 to TRBJ2-7, with 8 bases fitting TRBD2. With V trimmed by 3 bases and J by 4 bases, 8 bases remained unmatched. This CDR3 has 14 residues. Germline V gene data show CDR1 as GTSNPN and CDR2 as SVGIG (reference sequence). The CDR3 nucleotides are TGTGCCTGGAGCGCCGGGACTAGTGAATACGAGCAGTACTTC. Translating gives CAWSAGTSEYEQYF.

This clone was picked up a small number of times. J is TRBJ1-2 and V is TRBV28, with 9 bases aligning to TRBD1. Germline CDR1 and CDR2: MDHEN and SYDVKM. V gave up 3 bases and J gave up 0 bases; unmatched junction bases: 5. The CDR3 extends over 16 amino acids. The CDR3 is CASSFTGGRANYGYTF. The CDR3 DNA is TGTGCCAGCAGTTTTACAGGGGGCCGAGCTAACTATGGCTACACCTTC.

This clone showed up just a few times. CDR3 sequence: CASSLGAGRRGEQYF. Here the CDR3 DNA reads TGTGCCAGCAGCTTAGGGGCAGGTAGAAGGGGCGAGCAGTACTTC. The chain links TRBV7-2 to TRBJ2-7; the D gene is possibly TRBD1 (5 bases). Germline V lookup: CDR1 SGHTA, CDR2 FQGNSA. The length of the CDR3 is 15 residues. With 1 base removed from V and 6 bases from J, the gap between germline ends came to 16 bases.

This clone was counted a few times. The DNA for the CDR3 is TGTGCCAGCAGCGTACGGAGCGGGAGGGCGAACACCGGGGAGCTGTTTTTT. Protein: CASSVRSGRANTGELFF. J is TRBJ2-2 and V is TRBV9, with 10 nucleotides matching TRBD2. From germline, CDR1 is SGDLS and CDR2 YYNGEE. The CDR3 loop spans 17 amino acids. V lost 1 base, J lost 0 bases, and 3 bases stayed unmatched.

V is TRBV7-3 and J is TRBJ2-1, with 7 bases matching TRBD2. With V trimmed by 2 bases and J by 0 bases, 7 bases remained unmatched. Germline CDR1 reads SGHTA; CDR2 reads FQGTGA. The CDR3 runs to 17 residues. DNA for the CDR3: TGTGCCAGCAGCTTATCGGCTAGCGGAAGCTCCTACAATGAGCAGTTCTTC. It is translated as CASSLSASGSSYNEQFF.

The table lists this clone with a few counts. The chain recombines TRBV18 with TRBJ2-3; 8 bases are shared with TRBD2. Trimming took 11 bases from V and 1 from J; bases not matched to a gene: 8. CDR1 is KGHSH, CDR2 LQKENI, per germline. The CDR3 length is 14 residues. CDR3 nucleotide sequence: TGTGCCGGCCGAGGGCGGGAGGGCACAGATACGCAGTATTTT. Amino acid sequence: CAGRGREGTDTQYF.

V gene TRBV7-2 combines with J gene TRBJ2-7; 10 nucleotides match TRBD1. The V gene's germline CDR1 is SGHTA and CDR2 FQGNSA. J lost 6 bases, V lost 0 bases, and 5 bases had no gene match. The CDR3 is 15 residues long. This CDR3 reads CASSLAWTGGSEQYF. CDR3 in DNA: TGTGCCAGCAGCTTAGCGTGGACAGGGGGATCCGAGCAGTACTTC.

This rearrangement joins TRBV25-1 to TRBJ2-5; 7 bases are a match to TRBD1. Germline-derived CDR1 and CDR2 are MGHDK and SYGVNS. This CDR3 is 14 amino acids long. Trimming took 2 bases from V and 3 from J; bases not matched to a gene: 3. CDR3 amino acids: CASSEITGEETQYF. The CDR3 DNA is TGTGCCAGCAGTGAAATTACAGGGGAAGAGACCCAGTACTTC. Full variable domain (remainder filled in from reference TRBV25-1 and TRBJ2-5): EADIYQTPRYLVIGTGKKITLECSQTMGHDKMYWYQQDPGMELHLIHYSYGVNSTEKGDLSSESTVSRIRTEHFPLTLESARPSHTSQYLCASSEITGEETQYFGPGTRLLVL.

V and J are TRBV7-2 and TRBJ1-5; the match to TRBD1 covers 7 bases. V gave up 5 bases and J gave up 5 bases; unmatched junction bases: 6. Germline V gene sequence: CDR1 SGHTA, CDR2 FQGNSA. CDR3 length equals 14 residues. The CDR3 spells CASSLDREYQPQHF. The CDR3 region has the DNA TGTGCCAGCAGCCTCGACAGGGAATATCAGCCCCAGCATTTT.

This clone was seen only a few times. The DNA of the CDR3 is TGTGCCAGCACCCCTAACCAGGGACAGGGGGCGAACACTGAAGCTTTCTTT. The encoded protein is CASTPNQGQGANTEAFF. The rearrangement uses TRBV27 and TRBJ1-1, with 12 nucleotides matching TRBD1. The CDR3 contains 17 residues. Losses at the gene ends were 7 bases for V and 1 base for J; bases not matched to a gene: 10. Per germline, CDR1 MNHEY and CDR2 SMNVEV (reference sequence).

The chain combines TRBV18 with TRBJ1-3; D is unclear. Germline assignment: CDR1 KGHSH and CDR2 LQKENI. With 4 bases removed from V and 0 bases from J, the gap between germline ends came to 7 bases. The CDR3 contains 14 residues. The CDR3 bases are TGTGCCAGCTCACAGGAGGTCTCTGGAAACACCATATATTTT. Translation: CASSQEVSGNTIYF. Filled out from reference TRBV18 and TRBJ1-3, the complete variable domain reads NAGVMQNPRHLVRRRGQEARLRCSPMKGHSHVYWYRQLPEEGLKFMVYLQKENIIDESGMPKERFSAEFPKEGPSILRIQQVVRGDSAAYFCASSQEVSGNTIYFGEGSWLTVV.

In this sample, this clone turned up a few times. The chain carries TRBV15 and TRBJ1-2, with D possibly TRBD1 on 5 matching bases. CDR1 LNHNV and CDR2 YYDKDF come from the germline V gene (reference sequence). The CDR3 has 13 residues. Trimming pared 1 base from V and 4 bases from J, leaving 7 bases between. The CDR3 is CATSRADSYGYTF. Written as DNA, the CDR3 is TGTGCCACCAGCAGAGCAGACAGCTATGGCTACACCTTC. The full variable domain, with the rest looked up from reference TRBV15 and TRBJ1-2, is DAMVIQNPRYQVTQFGKPVTLSCSQTLNHNVMYWYQQKSSQAPKLLFHYYDKDFNNEADTPDNFQSRRPNTSFCFLDIRSPGLGDTAMYLCATSRADSYGYTFGSGTRLTVV.

The chain recombines TRBV4-3 with TRBJ1-2, with 7 bases fitting TRBD1. CDR3 length: 14 residues. Trimming at V came to 3 bases and at J to 1 base, leaving 2 bases not matched to a gene. Looked up from germline, CDR1 is LGHNA and CDR2 is YSLEER. CDR3 DNA sequence: TGCGCCAGCAGCCATGGGACAGATAACTATGGCTACACCTTC. Protein product: CASSHGTDNYGYTF.

This clone was counted between two and nine times. The J gene is TRBJ2-7, the V gene TRBV6-5; 10 bases align to TRBD2. The CDR3 totals 16 residues. Looked up from germline, CDR1 is MNHEY and CDR2 is SVGAGI. The J segment lost 2 bases and the V segment lost 4 bases, leaving 8 bases of the junction unmatched. CDR3 bases: TGTGCCAGCAGTTCCTTCGGAAGCGGGAGGGCCTACGAGCAGTACTTC. Protein product: CASSSFGSGRAYEQYF.

This clone has a handful of counts. The sample holds other DNA sequences that translate to the same CDR3. The rearrangement links TRBV9 to TRBJ2-1; TRBD2 agrees at 8 bases. After removal of 2 bases from V and 1 base from J, the junction contained 2 bases not matched to a gene. Germline CDR1 reads SGDLS; CDR2 reads YYNGEE. The CDR3 has 15 residues. CDR3 region: CASSVSGSSYNEQFF. The DNA of the CDR3 is TGTGCCAGCAGCGTGAGCGGGAGTTCCTACAATGAGCAGTTCTTC.